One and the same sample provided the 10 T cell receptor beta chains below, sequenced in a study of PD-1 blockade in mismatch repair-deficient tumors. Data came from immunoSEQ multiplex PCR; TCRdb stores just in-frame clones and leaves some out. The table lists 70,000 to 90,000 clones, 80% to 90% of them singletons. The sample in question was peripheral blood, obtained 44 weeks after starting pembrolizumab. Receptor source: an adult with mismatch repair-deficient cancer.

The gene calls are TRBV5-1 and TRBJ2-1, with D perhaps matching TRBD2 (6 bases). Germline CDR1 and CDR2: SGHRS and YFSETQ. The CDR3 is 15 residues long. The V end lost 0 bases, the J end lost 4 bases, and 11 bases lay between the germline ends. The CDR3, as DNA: TGCGCCAGCAGCTTGGGTAGCGGAGTATACAATGAGCAGTTCTTC. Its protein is CASSLGSGVYNEQFF.

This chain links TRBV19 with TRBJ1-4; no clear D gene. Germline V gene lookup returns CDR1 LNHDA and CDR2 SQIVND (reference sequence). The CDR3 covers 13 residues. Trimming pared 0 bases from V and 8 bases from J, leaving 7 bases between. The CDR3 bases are TGTGCCAGTAGTATAGAGTCCATGGAAAAACTGTTTTTT. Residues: CASSIESMEKLFF.

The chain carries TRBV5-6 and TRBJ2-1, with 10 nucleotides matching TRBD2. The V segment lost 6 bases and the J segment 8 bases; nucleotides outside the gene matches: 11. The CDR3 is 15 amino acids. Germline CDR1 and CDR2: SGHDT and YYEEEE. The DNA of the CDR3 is TGTGCCAGCACCATTTTAGCGGGAGGCTGGGATGAGCAGTTCTTC. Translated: CASTILAGGWDEQFF. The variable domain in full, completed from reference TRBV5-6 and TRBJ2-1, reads DAGVTQSPTHLIKTRGQQVTLRCSPKSGHDTVSWYQQALGQGPQFIFQYYEEEERQRGNFPDRFSGHQFPNYSSELNVNALLLGDSALYLCASTILAGGWDEQFFGPGTRLTVL.

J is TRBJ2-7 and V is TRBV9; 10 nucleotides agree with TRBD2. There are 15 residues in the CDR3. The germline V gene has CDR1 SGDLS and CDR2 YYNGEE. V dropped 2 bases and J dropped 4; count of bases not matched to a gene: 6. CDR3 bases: TGTGCCAGCAGCGTCTCTAGCGGGAGCCCTTACGAGCAGTACTTC. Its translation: CASSVSSGSPYEQYF. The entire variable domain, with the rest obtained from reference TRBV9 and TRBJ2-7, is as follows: DSGVTQTPKHLITATGQRVTLRCSPRSGDLSVYWYQQSLDQGLQFLIQYYNGEERAKGNILERFSAQQFPDLHSELNLSSLELGDSALYFCASSVSSGSPYEQYFGPGTRLTVT.

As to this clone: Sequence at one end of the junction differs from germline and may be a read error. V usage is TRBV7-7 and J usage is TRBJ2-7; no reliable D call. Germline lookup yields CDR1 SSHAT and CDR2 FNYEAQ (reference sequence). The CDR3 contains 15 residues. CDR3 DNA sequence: TGTGCTAGCAGCTTAGGAGTGGGTAACTCCTACGAGCAGTACTTC. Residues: CASSLGVGNSYEQYF.

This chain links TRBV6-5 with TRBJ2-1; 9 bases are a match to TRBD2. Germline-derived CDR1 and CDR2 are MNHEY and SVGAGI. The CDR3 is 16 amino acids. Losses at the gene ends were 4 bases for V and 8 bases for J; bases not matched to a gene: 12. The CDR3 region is CASSSGLAQSNDEQFF. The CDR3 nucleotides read TGTGCCAGCAGTTCGGGACTAGCCCAATCCAACGATGAGCAGTTCTTC.

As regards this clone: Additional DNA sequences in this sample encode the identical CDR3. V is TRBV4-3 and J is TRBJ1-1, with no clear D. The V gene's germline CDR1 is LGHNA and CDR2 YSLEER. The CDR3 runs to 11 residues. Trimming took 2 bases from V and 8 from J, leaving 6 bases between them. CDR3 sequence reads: CASSQFGEAFF. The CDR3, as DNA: TGCGCCAGCAGCCAATTCGGCGAAGCTTTCTTT.

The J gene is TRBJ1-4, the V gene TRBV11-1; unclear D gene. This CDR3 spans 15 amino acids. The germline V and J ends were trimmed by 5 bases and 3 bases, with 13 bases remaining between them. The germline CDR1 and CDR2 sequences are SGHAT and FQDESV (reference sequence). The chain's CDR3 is CASSIQGYANEKLFF. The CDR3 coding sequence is TGTGCCAGCAGCATCCAAGGGTACGCTAATGAAAAACTGTTTTTT.

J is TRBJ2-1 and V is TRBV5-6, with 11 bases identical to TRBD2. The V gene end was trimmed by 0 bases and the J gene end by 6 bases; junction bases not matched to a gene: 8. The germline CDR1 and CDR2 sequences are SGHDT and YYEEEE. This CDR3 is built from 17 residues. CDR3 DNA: TGTGCCAGCAGCTTGGTACGGTTTAGCGGGAGGGCCAATGAGCAGTTCTTC. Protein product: CASSLVRFSGRANEQFF.

DNA of the CDR3: TGTGCCTGGAGGAGGGGGGCTCTGCCAGATACGCAGTATTTT. Translating it yields CAWRRGALPDTQYF. The chain couples TRBV30 to TRBJ2-3; D is tentatively TRBD1 or TRBD2 (6 bases each). Trimming pared 3 bases from V and 4 bases from J, leaving 14 bases between. The CDR3 loop spans 14 amino acids. CDR1 GTSNPN and CDR2 SVGIG come from the germline V gene (reference sequence).